This T cell receptor (beta chain) is from a study of shared clonotypes between healthy human individuals. The table came from immunoSEQ multiplex PCR; TCRdb's copy has only in-frame clones and leaves some out. The data contain roughly 2,500,000 clones, under 95% of them singletons. V shed 2 bases and J shed 0 bases, with 7 bases lying between them. This CDR3 region has 14 residues. Germline lookup yields CDR1 SGHAT and CDR2 FQNNGV. This clone has a single count. V usage is TRBV11-2 and J usage is TRBJ1-1; D unresolved. What was sequenced was naive CD4+ T cells from PBMCs. Subset of the sample: CD45RA+ positively selected. This clonotype originated in a man aged 18-30 years in good health. Some clones in this sample may be carry-over from other donors' samples. The CDR3 DNA reads TGTGCCAGCAGCTTAAGAGCCGTGAACACTGAAGCTTTCTTT. It specifies CASSLRAVNTEAFF.